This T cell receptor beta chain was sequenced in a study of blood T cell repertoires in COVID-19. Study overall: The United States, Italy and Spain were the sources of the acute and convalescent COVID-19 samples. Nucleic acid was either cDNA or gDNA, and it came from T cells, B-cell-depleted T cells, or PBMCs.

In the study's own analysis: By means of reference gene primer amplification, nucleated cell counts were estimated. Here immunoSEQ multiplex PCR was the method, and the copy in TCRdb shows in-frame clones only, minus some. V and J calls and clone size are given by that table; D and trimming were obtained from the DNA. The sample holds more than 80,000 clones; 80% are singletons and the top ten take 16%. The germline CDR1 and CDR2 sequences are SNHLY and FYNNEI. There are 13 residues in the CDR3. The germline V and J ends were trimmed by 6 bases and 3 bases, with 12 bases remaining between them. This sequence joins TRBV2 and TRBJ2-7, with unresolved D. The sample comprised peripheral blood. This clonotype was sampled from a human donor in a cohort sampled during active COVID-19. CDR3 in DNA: TGTGCCAGCAGGCGTGAGCCATACTACGAGCAGTACTTC. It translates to CASRREPYYEQYF.